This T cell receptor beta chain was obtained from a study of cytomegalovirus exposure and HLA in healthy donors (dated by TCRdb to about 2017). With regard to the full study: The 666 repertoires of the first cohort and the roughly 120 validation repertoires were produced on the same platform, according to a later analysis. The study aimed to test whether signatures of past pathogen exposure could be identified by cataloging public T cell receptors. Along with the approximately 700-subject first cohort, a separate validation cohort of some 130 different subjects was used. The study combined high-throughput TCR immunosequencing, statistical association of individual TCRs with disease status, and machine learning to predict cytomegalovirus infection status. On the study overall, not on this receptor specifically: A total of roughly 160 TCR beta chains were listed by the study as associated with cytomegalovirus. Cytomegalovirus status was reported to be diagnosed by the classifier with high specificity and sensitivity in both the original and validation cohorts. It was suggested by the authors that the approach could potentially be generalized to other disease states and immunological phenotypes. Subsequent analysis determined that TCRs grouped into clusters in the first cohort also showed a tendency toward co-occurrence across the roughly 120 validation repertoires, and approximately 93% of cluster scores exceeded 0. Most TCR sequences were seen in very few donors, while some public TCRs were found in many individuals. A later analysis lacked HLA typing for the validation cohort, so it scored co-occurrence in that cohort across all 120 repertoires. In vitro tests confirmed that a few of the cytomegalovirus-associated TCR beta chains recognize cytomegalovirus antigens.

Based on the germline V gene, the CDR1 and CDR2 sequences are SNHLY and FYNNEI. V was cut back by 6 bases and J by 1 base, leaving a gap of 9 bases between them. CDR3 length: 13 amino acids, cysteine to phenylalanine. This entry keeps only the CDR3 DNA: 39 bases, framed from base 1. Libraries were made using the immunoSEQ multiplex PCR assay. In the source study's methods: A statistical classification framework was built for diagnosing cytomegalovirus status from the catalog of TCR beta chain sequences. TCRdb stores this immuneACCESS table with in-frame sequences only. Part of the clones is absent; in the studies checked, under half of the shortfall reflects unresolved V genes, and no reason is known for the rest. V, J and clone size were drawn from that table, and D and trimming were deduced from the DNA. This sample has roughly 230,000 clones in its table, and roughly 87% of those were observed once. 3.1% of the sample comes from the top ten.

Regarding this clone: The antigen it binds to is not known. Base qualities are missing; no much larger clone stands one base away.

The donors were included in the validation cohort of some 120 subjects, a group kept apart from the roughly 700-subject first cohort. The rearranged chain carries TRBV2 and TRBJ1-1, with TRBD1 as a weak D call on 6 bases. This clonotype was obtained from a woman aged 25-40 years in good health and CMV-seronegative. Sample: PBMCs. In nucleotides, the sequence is TGTGCCAGCAGCGACAGGACGAACACTGAAGCTTTCTTT. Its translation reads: CASSDRTNTEAFF.